Below, 11 T cell receptor beta chains from the same sample are listed, as sequenced in a study of blood T cell repertoires in COVID-19 (TCRdb year 2020). The library came from the immunoSEQ multiplex PCR assay. TCRdb limited this immuneACCESS table to in-frame rearrangements with V and J called. A share of clones is missing; checked studies link under half to unresolved V genes, and the rest is unexplained. This sample has 150,000 to 200,000 clones in its table, and 70% to 90% of those were observed once. 0.99% of the sample is held by the ten biggest clonotypes. Input material: peripheral blood. The receptors were gathered from a man aged 18 to 30 with acute or convalescent COVID-19.

The chain uses TRBV12-5 and TRBJ2-5, with D unclear. The germline V and J ends were trimmed by 5 bases and 5 bases, with 12 bases remaining between them. Germline CDR1 is LGHNT and CDR2 is FRNRAP. CDR3 length: 13 residues. The CDR3 region is CASGPAAPETQYF. In DNA, the CDR3 is TGTGCTAGTGGTCCCGCGGCTCCGGAGACCCAGTACTTC.

The sample holds a few counts of this clone. CDR3 DNA: TGTGCCAGCAGCCGGATTTTTGGGGCTAATTCACCCCTCCACTTT. This encodes CASSRIFGANSPLHF. The chain has TRBV14 and TRBJ1-6, with D possibly being TRBD1 (5 bases). This CDR3 has 15 residues. V shed 4 bases and J shed 6 bases, with 13 bases lying between them. CDR1 and CDR2 (germline): SGHDN, FVKESK.

This clone appeared a single time. V gene TRBV19 combines with J gene TRBJ2-5; 11 bases agree with TRBD2. V lost 5 bases, J lost 2 bases, and 7 bases stayed unmatched. The CDR3 has 16 residues. Germline V gene data show CDR1 as LNHDA and CDR2 as SQIVND (reference sequence). The chain's CDR3 is CASSALAGGLQETQYF. The CDR3 DNA reads as TGTGCCAGTAGTGCGCTAGCGGGGGGTCTACAAGAGACCCAGTACTTC.

The chain combines TRBV29-1 with TRBJ1-2; 7 bases match TRBD1. Losses at the gene ends were 7 bases for V and 1 base for J; bases not matched to a gene: 15. Germline V CDR1 and CDR2: SQVTM, ANQGSEA. The CDR3 covers 16 residues. CDR3 nucleotide sequence: TGCAGCGCCTCTCCTTTTGACAGGGTGTTTAACTATGGCTACACCTTC. Its protein product is CSASPFDRVFNYGYTF. Full variable domain (remainder filled in from reference TRBV29-1 and TRBJ1-2): SAVISQKPSRDICQRGTSLTIQCQVDSQVTMMFWYRQQPGQSLTLIATANQGSEATYESGFVIDKFPISRPNLTFSTLTVSNMSPEDSSIYLCSASPFDRVFNYGYTFGSGTRLTVV.

The genes are TRBV7-9 and TRBJ2-7; D not certain. Per germline, CDR1 SEHNR and CDR2 FQNEAQ (reference sequence). Trimming removed 0 bases from V and 3 bases from J, with 12 bases in between. This CDR3 has 15 residues. As DNA, the CDR3 is TGTGCCAGCAGCTTAGCGCGGCTGGAAAACTACGAGCAGTACTTC. Protein: CASSLARLENYEQYF.

This chain connects TRBV11-2 to TRBJ1-2, with D possibly matching TRBD1 (6 bases). The germline V gene has CDR1 SGHAT and CDR2 FQNNGV. CDR3 length: 14 residues. V lost 1 base to trimming and J lost 6 bases, with 12 bases between them. CDR3 residues: CASSLVQGRDGYTF. DNA for the CDR3: TGTGCCAGCAGCTTAGTCCAGGGGAGGGATGGCTACACCTTC. Using reference TRBV11-2 and TRBJ1-2 for the parts outside the CDR3, the full variable domain is EAGVAQSPRYKIIEKRQSVAFWCNPISGHATLYWYQQILGQGPKLLIQFQNNGVVDDSQLPKDRFSAERLKGVDSTLKIQPAKLEDSAVYLCASSLVQGRDGYTFGSGTRLTVV.

The V and J genes are TRBV24-1 and TRBJ2-2; possibly TRBD1 for D (6 bases). Trimming took off 3 bases at V and 0 bases at J, with 10 bases between the two ends. Germline V lookup: CDR1 KGHDR, CDR2 SFDVKD. The CDR3 extends over 16 amino acids. The CDR3 reads CATSDPGQPNTGELFF. The CDR3 nucleotides are TGTGCCACCAGTGATCCGGGACAACCGAACACCGGGGAGCTGTTTTTT.

This clone was picked up a small number of times. The chain links TRBV2 to TRBJ1-1; 11 bases map to TRBD1. The V gene end was trimmed by 5 bases and the J gene end by 0 bases; junction bases not matched to a gene: 5. The CDR3 is 16 amino acids. Germline V lookup: CDR1 SNHLY, CDR2 FYNNEI. The CDR3 region is CASSRTGGDMNTEAFF. For the CDR3, the DNA is TGTGCCAGCAGTCGGACAGGGGGCGACATGAACACTGAAGCTTTCTTT.

The chain uses TRBV11-2 and TRBJ2-3, with 8 nucleotides matching TRBD1. With V trimmed by 1 base and J by 5 bases, 11 bases remained unmatched. The CDR3 loop spans 17 amino acids. Germline V gene lookup returns CDR1 SGHAT and CDR2 FQNNGV. CDR3 DNA sequence: TGTGCCAGCAGCTTAGGGAGGGCGGACAGGGAAGTAGATACGCAGTATTTT. Translated: CASSLGRADREVDTQYF.

J is TRBJ1-4 and V is TRBV19; D perhaps matches TRBD1 (6 bases). The ends were cut back, 5 bases at V and 4 bases at J, with 11 bases in the middle. There are 14 residues in the CDR3. CDR1 is LNHDA, CDR2 SQIVND, per germline (reference sequence). In DNA, the CDR3 is TGTGCCAGTAGTTCGACAGGCCTTAATGAAAAACTGTTTTTT. It specifies CASSSTGLNEKLFF.

This clone has just a few counts. The rearrangement uses TRBV10-3 and TRBJ1-2; no clear D. The germline V gene has CDR1 ENHRY and CDR2 SYGVKD. This CDR3 has 14 residues. Trimming pared 4 bases from V and 4 bases from J, leaving 13 bases between. CDR3 nucleotides: TGTGCCATCAGTGCGATGGTTGGTAGCTATGGCTACACCTTC. Protein sequence: CAISAMVGSYGYTF.